This TCR beta chain was recovered during a study of T cell changes during pregnancy in multiple sclerosis (dated by TCRdb to the late 2010s). Regarding the complete study: The study looked at changes in the T cell repertoire across pregnancy in women with multiple sclerosis.

This clone was seen only once. Its antigen has not been determined. No base qualities exist here, and no much larger clone lies one base off it. Relative to germline, V is 6 bases shorter and J is 1 base shorter, with 12 bases between their ends. There are 14 amino acids in the CDR3, from cysteine to phenylalanine inclusive. Of the read, only the CDR3 DNA is kept; its 42 bases are in frame from base 1. CDR1 is given as MNHEY and CDR2 as SMNVEV, both from the germline V gene (reference sequence). The library was prepared using the immunoSEQ multiplex PCR assay. The table comes from immuneACCESS by way of TCRdb, which keeps in-frame sequences with V and J called. Part of the clones is missing from these tables; in studies checked, under half for an unresolved V gene and the rest for unknown reasons. Within this sample are approximately 47,000 clones, with about 90% of them counted one time only. Under 2% of the sample comes from the top ten.

The chain is assembled from TRBV27 and TRBJ1-1; TRBD1 is perhaps the D gene, given 6 matching bases. The material was peripheral blood, obtained in the first trimester of pregnancy. This sequence was found in a female donor with multiple sclerosis, enrolled in a pregnancy study. The CDR3 reads CASRTVRGNTEAFF. The DNA sequence is given as TGTGCCAGCAGAACGGTCAGGGGGAACACTGAAGCTTTCTTT.